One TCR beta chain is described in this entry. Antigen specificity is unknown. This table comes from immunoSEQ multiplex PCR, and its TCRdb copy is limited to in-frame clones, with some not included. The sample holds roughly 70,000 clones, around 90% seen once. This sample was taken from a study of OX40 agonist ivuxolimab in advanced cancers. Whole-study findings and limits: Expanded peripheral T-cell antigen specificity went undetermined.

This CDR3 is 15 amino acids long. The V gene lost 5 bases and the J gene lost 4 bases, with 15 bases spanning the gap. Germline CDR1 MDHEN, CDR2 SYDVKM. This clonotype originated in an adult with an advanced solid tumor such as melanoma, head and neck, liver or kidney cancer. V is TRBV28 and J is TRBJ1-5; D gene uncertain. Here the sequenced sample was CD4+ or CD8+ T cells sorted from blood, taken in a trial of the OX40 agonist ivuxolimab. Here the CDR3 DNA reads TGTGCCAGCAGTCTATCGACTGGGATGAATCAGCCCCAGCATTTT. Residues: CASSLSTGMNQPQHF.